The 16 T cell receptor beta chains below all came from one sample that was sequenced in a study of tumor-infiltrating lymphocytes in primary liver carcinoma. Total RNA amounting to around 450 ng was the source from which TCR beta cDNA was made with a constant-region primer. Construction of TCR beta libraries relied on three successive nested multiplex PCR rounds employing slightly modified ARM-PCR. A C-beta reverse primer and TRBV1-TRBV30 forward primers served in each of the first two PCR rounds, at ten to eleven cycles apiece. MiXCR, applied by TCRdb to the multiplex PCR reads, yields one record per CDR3 protein. The table lists 50,000 to 60,000 distinct CDR3 sequences, about 80% of them singletons. Both RNA and DNA were isolated together from around 20-30 mg of bulk tissue that had not been sorted. What was sequenced was liver tumor tissue from sampling region 5. Specified subset: tumor region T5, tumor centre. The receptors stem from a man aged 35 to 55 with primary liver carcinoma and hepatitis B virus infection.

The chain couples TRBV7-9 to TRBJ2-3, with TRBD2 as a possible D gene (5 bases). Trimming took off 9 bases at V and 6 bases at J, with 22 bases between the two ends. CDR1 and CDR2 from the germline V gene are SEHNR and FQNEAQ (reference sequence). The CDR3 has 15 amino acids. The CDR3 DNA reads as TGTGCCAGTAGCCCACTGGCAGTGGGAGATGATACGCAGTATTTT. It is translated as CASSPLAVGDDTQYF.

This clonotype was recorded once. The germline gene is not matched at one end of the junction; a read error may be the cause. The J gene is TRBJ2-7, the V gene TRBV5-1; 9 bases match TRBD2. The CDR3 extends over 18 amino acids. CDR1 and CDR2 from the germline V gene are SGHRS and YFSETQ. For the CDR3, the DNA is TGCGACAGCAGCTTCAGGACTAGCGTAACTGGGGGGAGCTACGAGCAGTACTTC. Amino acids: CDSSFRTSVTGGSYEQYF. Full variable domain (outside the CDR3, taken from reference TRBV5-1 and TRBJ2-7): KAGVTQTPRYLIKTRGQQVTLSCSPISGHRSVSWYQQTPGQGLQFLFEYFSETQRNKGNFPGRFSGRQFSNSRSEMNVSTLELGDSALYLCDSSFRTSVTGGSYEQYFGPGTRLTVT.

CDR3 region: CASMWLAGRADTQYF. The CDR3, as DNA: TGTGCCAGCATGTGGCTAGCGGGACGCGCAGATACGCAGTATTTT. The rearrangement uses TRBV2 and TRBJ2-3; TRBD2 matches at 9 bases. CDR1 is SNHLY, CDR2 FYNNEI, per germline. Trimming removed 7 bases from V and 4 bases from J; junction bases left unmatched: 9. The CDR3 has 15 residues.

This clonotype was counted many times. The chain employs TRBV7-9 and TRBJ2-5, with a possible D match to TRBD2 (6 bases). The CDR3 sequence is 18 residues long. Germline-derived CDR1 and CDR2 are SEHNR and FQNEAQ (reference sequence). Between the trimmed V and J ends, which lost 4 bases and 2 bases, there was a span of 23 bases. CDR3 nucleotides: TGTGCCAGCAGCTACCTGGACCCCCCGGCGGGACCACAAGAGACCCAGTACTTC. It is translated as CASSYLDPPAGPQETQYF.

Comments on this clonotype: One end of the junction fails to match germline, which may point to a read error. The chain is built from TRBV6-1 and TRBJ2-7; no definite D call. CDR1 MNHNS and CDR2 SASEGT come from the germline V gene. The CDR3 covers 11 residues. CDR3 loop: CASRDGYEQYF. The DNA for the CDR3 is TGTGCCAGCAGAGATGGCTACGAACAGTACTTC.

On this clonotype: One base away lies a much larger clone, so this may be a sequencing read error. This sequence joins TRBV19 and TRBJ1-5; D not resolved. Per the germline V gene, CDR1 is LNHDA and CDR2 is SQIVND (reference sequence). The germline V and J ends were trimmed by 7 bases and 2 bases, with 18 bases remaining between them. The CDR3 runs 16 residues. The CDR3 reads CASTMVWDYGNQPQHF. DNA for the CDR3: TGTGCCAGTACTATGGTGTGGGATTATGGCAATCAGCCCCAGCATTTT.

The chain links TRBV11-2 to TRBJ2-2, with 11 positions matching TRBD2. The CDR3 is 18 amino acids. With V trimmed by 7 bases and J by 7 bases, 17 bases remained unmatched. Germline CDR1 and CDR2: SGHAT and FQNNGV. The CDR3 sequence: CASIWDAPGLADSGELFF. CDR3 nucleotide sequence: TGTGCCAGCATCTGGGACGCCCCGGGACTAGCGGACAGCGGGGAGCTGTTTTTT.

J is TRBJ1-2 and V is TRBV29-1, with unresolved D. Trimming took 4 bases from V and 0 from J, leaving 24 bases between them. The CDR3 covers 18 residues. CDR1 and CDR2 (germline): SQVTM, ANQGSEA. For the CDR3, the DNA is TGCAGCGTTGGGGCACCAACAGAAGCTCGAGTGGCTAACTATGGCTACACCTTC. As protein: CSVGAPTEARVANYGYTF.

As to this clonotype: Its ends do not fully match the called genes, so a read error is possible. The CDR3 here is CASSLMGGLRLYEKYF. CDR3 bases: TGTGCCAGCAGTTTAATGGGGGGCCTAAGACTCTACGAGAAGTACTTC. The chain recombines TRBV12-3 or TRBV12-4 with TRBJ2-7, with D perhaps given as TRBD1 or TRBD2 (6 bases each). The CDR3 sequence is 16 residues long.

For this clonotype: One end of the junction is discordant with germline, which a read error may explain. The CDR3 protein is CASSQDISWGYTF. The CDR3 DNA sequence: TGCGCCAGCAGCCAAGATATATCTTGGGGGTACACCTTC. The chain recombines TRBV4-2 with TRBJ1-2; D might be TRBD1 (5 bases). Germline loops: CDR1 LGHNA, CDR2 YNFKEQ. The CDR3 totals 13 residues.

This clonotype has more than one count but fewer than ten. With a much larger clone just one base away, this may be a read error. This chain links TRBV7-9 with TRBJ2-2; maybe TRBD2 (5 bases). V lost 7 bases, J lost 0 bases, and 15 bases lay in between. The CDR3 runs to 16 residues. Germline-derived CDR1 and CDR2 are SEHNR and FQNEAQ (reference sequence). The CDR3 is CASNFTPGANTGELFF. CDR3 nucleotide sequence: TGTGCCAGCAACTTTACCCCCGGGGCGAACACCGGGGAGCTGTTTTTT.

As to this clonotype: The final CDR3 position lacks the conserved phenylalanine or tryptophan, pointing to a likely read error. The DNA is left out, because the CDR3 cannot be placed on it with certainty; the CDR3 is given as TCRdb lists it. V and J are TRBV11-3 and TRBJ2-1. CDR1 and CDR2 (germline): SGHNT, YENEEA. With termini counted, the CDR3 has 15 amino acids. The CDR3 spells CASSLRQSSYNEHFL.

In its sample, this clonotype was seen many times. V usage is TRBV5-1 and J usage is TRBJ2-7, with D perhaps matching TRBD2 (6 bases). Germline V lookup: CDR1 SGHRS, CDR2 YFSETQ. The V end lost 0 bases, the J end lost 4 bases, and 11 bases lay between the germline ends. The length of the CDR3 is 14 residues. CDR3 sequence reads: CASSLEPGGYEQYF. The CDR3 nucleotides are TGCGCCAGCAGCTTGGAGCCAGGAGGGTACGAGCAGTACTTC.

This clonotype has just a few counts. An end of the junction differs from the germline gene, which may be a read error. This chain links TRBV6-5 with TRBJ2-7; 9 positions match TRBD1. Germline lookup yields CDR1 MNHEY and CDR2 SVGAGI. This CDR3 is built from 15 residues. The CDR3 sequence: CASRPQGACFHEHYF. The CDR3 DNA reads as TGTGCCAGCAGACCACAGGGGGCGTGTTTCCACGAGCACTACTTC.

Of note for this clonotype: It is likely a read error, because the conserved phenylalanine at the end of the CDR3 is missing. The DNA is left out, because the CDR3 cannot be placed on it with certainty; the CDR3 is given as TCRdb lists it. V and J are TRBV4-1 and TRBJ2-7; TRBD2 was called by the table and not checked on the DNA. The CDR3 sequence runs 15 residues, both termini included. The germline V gene has CDR1 MGHRA and CDR2 YSYEKL. CDR3 protein: CVSSQDKALAMAQYI.

The rearrangement uses TRBV11-1 and TRBJ2-7; D gene uncertain. CDR1 is SGHAT, CDR2 FQDESV, per germline (reference sequence). V was clipped by 1 base and J by 0 bases, with 13 bases between them. CDR3 size: 16 residues. Here the CDR3 DNA reads TGTGCCAGCAGCTTAGGGCCGGGTGAAAGCTCCTACGAGCAGTACTTC. It codes for CASSLGPGESSYEQYF.